This T cell receptor (beta chain) was sequenced in a study of blood T cell repertoires in COVID-19 (dated by TCRdb to 2018 to 2020). The study in broad terms: Collaborator samples came from the United States, Italy and Spain and covered acute and convalescent phases of COVID-19. A de-identified subject ID, COVID-19 status, age in years and sex were almost always included in the sample metadata. The material from the prospective study consisted of cDNA or gDNA derived from T cells, B-cell-depleted T cells, or PBMCs. Subjects who had been exposed to COVID-19, were actively infected with it, or had recovered from it provided the deeply sampled blood TCRbeta repertoires that made up the dataset. Where HLA class I and class II types were available, the types were taken from metadata supplied by the sample provider, not from assay-based typing. The repertoires were released in a freely available public database meant as a resource for research on the immune response to SARS-CoV-2. The samples were drawn from the first 160 participants of the ongoing ImmuneRACE study and from more than 1,000 subjects provided by 6 global collaborators.

Overall results and qualifications from the work: The quantity of clinical and demographic metadata differed by source and by participant and was supplied without curation.

Points on this clone: This receptor's antigen is unknown. Per-nucleotide qualities are absent, and no much larger clonotype sits a single base away.

The immunoSEQ Assay, a bias-controlled multiplex PCR, was used to amplify TCRbeta CDR3 regions from genomic DNA. Regarding the original processing steps: The number of nucleated cells in each sample was estimated from the amplification of reference gene primers within the assay. Sequence reads were collapsed and filtered to measure the absolute abundance of every unique TCRbeta CDR3 rearrangement. For each sample, productive Simpson clonality was calculated by taking the square root of Simpson's diversity index across productive rearrangements. Not all clones reach the TCRdb copy of this immuneACCESS table, which keeps in-frame sequences only. Checked studies attribute under half of the gap to unresolved V genes and leave the rest unexplained. Clone size and the V and J calls come from that table; the DNA yielded D and trimming. The sample profile shows approximately 37,000 clones; more than 85% of them were found once. The ten top clones hold approximately 20% of the sample.

Per the germline V gene (reference sequence), MNHEY is the CDR1 and SMNVEV is the CDR2. From the cysteine up to the phenylalanine, the CDR3 has a length of 14 residues. This entry keeps only the CDR3 DNA: 42 bases, framed from base 1. V has 2 bases trimmed and J has 3 bases trimmed; junction bases matching no gene number 0. Collaborating institutions collected whole blood in K2EDTA tubes following their own protocols. For TCRbeta analysis, collaborator samples were shipped as frozen whole blood, as isolated PBMCs, or as DNA extracted from either sample type. The sequencing sample was made of peripheral blood. In this chain, TRBV27 is recombined with TRBJ2-3; 9 junctional bases match TRBD1. This receptor was obtained from a man in his fifties or sixties in a cohort sampled during active COVID-19. The base sequence is TGTGCCAGCAGTTTAGACAGGGGGACAGATACGCAGTATTTT. Its protein is CASSLDRGTDTQYF.